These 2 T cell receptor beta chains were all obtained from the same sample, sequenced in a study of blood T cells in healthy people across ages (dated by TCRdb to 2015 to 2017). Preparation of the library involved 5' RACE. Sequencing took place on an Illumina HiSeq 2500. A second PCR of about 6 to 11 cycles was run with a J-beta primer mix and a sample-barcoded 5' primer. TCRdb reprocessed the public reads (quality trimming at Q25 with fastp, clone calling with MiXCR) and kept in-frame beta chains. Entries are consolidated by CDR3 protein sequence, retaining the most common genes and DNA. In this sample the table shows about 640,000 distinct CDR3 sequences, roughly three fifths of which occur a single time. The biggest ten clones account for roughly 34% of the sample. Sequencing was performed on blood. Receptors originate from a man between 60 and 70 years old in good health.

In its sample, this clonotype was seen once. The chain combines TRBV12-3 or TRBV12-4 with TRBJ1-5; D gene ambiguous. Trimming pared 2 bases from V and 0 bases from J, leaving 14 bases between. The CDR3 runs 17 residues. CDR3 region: CASSLRMRRDSNQPQHF. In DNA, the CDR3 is TGTGCCAGCAGTTTAAGGATGAGGAGAGATAGCAATCAGCCCCAGCATTTT.

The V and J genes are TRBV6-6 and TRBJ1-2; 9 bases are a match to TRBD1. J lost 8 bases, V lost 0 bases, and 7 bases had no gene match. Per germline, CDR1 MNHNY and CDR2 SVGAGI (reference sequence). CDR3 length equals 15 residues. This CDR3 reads CASSYSDDRGKGYTF. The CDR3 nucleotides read TGTGCCAGCAGTTACTCGGATGACAGGGGGAAGGGCTACACCTTC.